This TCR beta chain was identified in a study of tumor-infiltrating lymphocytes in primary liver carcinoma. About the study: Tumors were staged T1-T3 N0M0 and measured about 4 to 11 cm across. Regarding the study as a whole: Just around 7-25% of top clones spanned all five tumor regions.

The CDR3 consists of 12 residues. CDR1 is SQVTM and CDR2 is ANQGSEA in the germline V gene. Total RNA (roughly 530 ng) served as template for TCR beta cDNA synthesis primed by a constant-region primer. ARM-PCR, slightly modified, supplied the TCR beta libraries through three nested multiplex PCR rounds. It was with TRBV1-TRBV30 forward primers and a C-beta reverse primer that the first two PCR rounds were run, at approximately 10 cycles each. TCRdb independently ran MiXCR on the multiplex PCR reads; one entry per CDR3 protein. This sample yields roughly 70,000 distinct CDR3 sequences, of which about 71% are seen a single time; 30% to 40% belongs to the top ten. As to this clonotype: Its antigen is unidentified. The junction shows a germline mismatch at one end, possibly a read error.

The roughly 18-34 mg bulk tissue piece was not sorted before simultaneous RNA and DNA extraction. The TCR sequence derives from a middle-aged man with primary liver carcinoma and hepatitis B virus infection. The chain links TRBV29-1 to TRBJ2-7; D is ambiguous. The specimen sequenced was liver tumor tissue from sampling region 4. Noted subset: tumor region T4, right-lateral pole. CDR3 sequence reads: CIVTSSSYEQYF. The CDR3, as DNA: TGCATCGTGACTTCATCCTCCTACGAGCAATACTTC.